The rows below give T cell receptor beta chains drawn from one sample of a study of T cells after yellow fever vaccination. A single record per CDR3 protein comes from TCRdb applying MiXCR to the 5' RACE reads. The sample yields under 700,000 distinct CDR3 sequences, roughly 17% seen once. Sequenced material: PBMCs, taken more than 4 days after the first yellow fever vaccination. Receptors originate from a young man who received the YFV17D yellow fever vaccine. Both conserved end residues are part of each CDR3. Fields, in order: CDR3 DNA, CDR3 protein, clone size, D gene, V gene, J gene. A D gene is named only where the DNA matches it firmly. Some rows mark clone size as missing; the rest say once, few, many or name a class of expanded clone.

TGTGCCACCAGCAGAGATCCAGGGGGACGAGAGACCCAGTACTTC,CATSRDPGGRETQYF,many,TRBD1,TRBV15,TRBJ2-5
TGTGCCAGCATCGGGGGGTACGAGCAGTACTTC,CASIGGYEQYF,few,TRBD2,TRBV7-9,TRBJ2-7
TGTGCCAGCAGTTTAGCTGAGGGCAACTATGGCTACACCTTC,CASSLAEGNYGYTF,few,.,TRBV12-3/TRBV12-4,TRBJ1-2
TGTGCCAGCAGCTTAGGAGTCTCCCTAGATACGCAGTATTTT,CASSLGVSLDTQYF,.,.,TRBV7-9,TRBJ2-3
TGTGCCAGCAGCTCACCCCTGCTCGGGCGGGGATACAATGAGCAGTTCTTC,CASSSPLLGRGYNEQFF,once,.,TRBV7-9,TRBJ2-1
TGCAGTGCTAGGCAACAGGGACTAGCGGCAGATACGCAGTATTTT,CSARQQGLAADTQYF,many,TRBD2,TRBV20-1,TRBJ2-3
TGTGCCAGCAGTTTAGGCGGACAGGGGAAGTATTCACCCCTCCACTTT,CASSLGGQGKYSPLHF,.,TRBD1,TRBV28,TRBJ1-6
TGCGCCAGCACCATAGGGACAGTTTTTAATTCACCCCTCCACTTT,CASTIGTVFNSPLHF,few,TRBD1,TRBV4-3,TRBJ1-6
TGTGCCACCAGGGGATCCGGGACAGGGTACACAGATACGCAGTATTTT,CATRGSGTGYTDTQYF,.,TRBD1,TRBV15,TRBJ2-3
TGTGCCACCAGTGATTCCGGGACTAGCGACACAGATACGCAGTATTTT,CATSDSGTSDTDTQYF,.,TRBD2,TRBV24-1,TRBJ2-3
TGCGCCAGCAGCACACAGACAGGGAACACTGAAGCTTTCTTT,CASSTQTGNTEAFF,.,.,TRBV5-1,TRBJ1-1
TGTGCCAGCAGCTCCCGGGACATCACAGATACGCAGTATTTT,CASSSRDITDTQYF,few,.,TRBV7-2,TRBJ2-3
TGTGCCAGCAGTCCCGCCAGAACTCCCACCGGGGAGCTGTTTTTT,CASSPARTPTGELFF,few,.,TRBV2,TRBJ2-2
TGTGCCAGCAGTTACTACCTTAAGGACAGCTACTCCTACAATGAGCAGTTCTTC,CASSYYLKDSYSYNEQFF,.,.,TRBV6-2/TRBV6-3,TRBJ2-1
TGTGCCAGCAGCCAAGCCGGGCAGGGGAGGACCGGGGAGCTGTTTTTT,CASSQAGQGRTGELFF,.,.,TRBV4-2,TRBJ2-2
TGTGCCAGCAGCCAAAGAGGGTTCGAGGGCGGAAATGAGCAGTTCTTC,CASSQRGFEGGNEQFF,.,.,TRBV4-2,TRBJ2-1
TGTGCCAGCAGCTTTTGGACAGGGGGCTACAATGAGCAGTTCTTC,CASSFWTGGYNEQFF,few,TRBD1,TRBV5-6,TRBJ2-1
TGTGCCAGCACGTTCCTAGCGGGGTCGGGGGATACGCAGTATTTT,CASTFLAGSGDTQYF,.,TRBD2,TRBV12-3/TRBV12-4,TRBJ2-3
TGTGCCAGCAGCCGTGGCAAGGCCGGGGAGCTGTTTTTT,CASSRGKAGELFF,few,.,TRBV7-9,TRBJ2-2
TGCAGCGTTCCTCATGAGTCCTCGATGGTAGATACGCAGTATTTT,CSVPHESSMVDTQYF,.,.,TRBV29-1,TRBJ2-3
TGTGCCAGCAGCTTTCGAAAAGGGAACGAGCAGTACTTC,CASSFRKGNEQYF,.,.,TRBV11-2,TRBJ2-7
TGTGCCAGCAGCTTATACATGAGGGGCAATCAGCCCCAGCATTTT,CASSLYMRGNQPQHF,few,.,TRBV7-2,TRBJ1-5
TGTGCCAGCAGCTTAGGGGACAGTATTAGTGAGCAGTTCTTC,CASSLGDSISEQFF,.,TRBD1,TRBV7-3,TRBJ2-1
TGTGCCAGCAGCTCGGTTTTTGCAACTAATGAAAAACTGTTTTTT,CASSSVFATNEKLFF,.,.,TRBV5-6,TRBJ1-4
TGTGCCAGCAGGGCGACTAGCGGGGGAGACAATGAGCAGTTCTTC,CASRATSGGDNEQFF,.,TRBD2,TRBV7-9,TRBJ2-1
TGTGCCAGCAGCGGACAGTTAAGGGAAAAACTGTTTTTT,CASSGQLREKLFF,few,.,TRBV12-3/TRBV12-4,TRBJ1-4
TGCGCCAGCAGCTTGGATGGACCGAGCACAGATACGCAGTATTTT,CASSLDGPSTDTQYF,.,.,TRBV5-1,TRBJ2-3
TGTGCCAGCAGTGTGGGACTCCTAGGGACCCAGTACTTC,CASSVGLLGTQYF,.,.,TRBV27,TRBJ2-5
TGTGCCAGTAGTATAGACCCAGGGCTGGACGAGACCCAGTACTTC,CASSIDPGLDETQYF,few,.,TRBV19,TRBJ2-5
TGTGCCAGCTCACAAAGAATCATGAACACTGAAGCTTTCTTT,CASSQRIMNTEAFF,.,.,TRBV18,TRBJ1-1
TGCAGTGCTAGTATTAGCGGGGGATCAAACATTCAGTACTTC,CSASISGGSNIQYF,many,TRBD2,TRBV20-1,TRBJ2-4
TGCGCCAGCAGCTTGGACGGGAGGAACACTGAAGCTTTCTTT,CASSLDGRNTEAFF,few,.,TRBV5-1,TRBJ1-1
TGTGCTAGCGGGGGGGCGAACACCGGGGAGCTGTTTTTT,CASGGANTGELFF,.,TRBD2,TRBV9,TRBJ2-2
TGTGCCAGCAGTTTAAATACGGGGGGCGGACCCCTCCACTTT,CASSLNTGGGPLHF,few,.,TRBV28,TRBJ1-6
TGTGCCATCAGTGAGGTCAGTAGGCAGTACTTC,CAISEVSRQYF,.,.,TRBV10-3,TRBJ2-7
TGTGCCAGCAGAATGGGACGGTCACCCCTCCACTTT,CASRMGRSPLHF,.,.,TRBV6-5,TRBJ1-6
TGTGCCAGCAGCCACGGGACTAGCGGGGGACACAATGAGCAGTTCTTC,CASSHGTSGGHNEQFF,few,TRBD2,TRBV11-2,TRBJ2-1
TGTGCCAGCAGCCAACAGCCGGGCACAGATACGCAGTATTTT,CASSQQPGTDTQYF,.,.,TRBV4-2,TRBJ2-3
TGCAGTGCTAGACCTCAGCGGGGGGGCAACACCGGGGAGCTGTTTTTT,CSARPQRGGNTGELFF,.,TRBD2,TRBV20-1,TRBJ2-2
TGTGCCAGCTCTCCGGACAGCGCTAACTATGGCTACACCTTC,CASSPDSANYGYTF,.,.,TRBV5-5,TRBJ1-2
TGTGCCAGCAGCTTAGCAGCCATCCCCCTCGCTAGCGGGTACACCGGGGAGCTGTTTTTT,CASSLAAIPLASGYTGELFF,few,TRBD2,TRBV7-2,TRBJ2-2
TGTGCCAGCTCCGACACATCTAATGAAAAACTGTTTTTT,CASSDTSNEKLFF,.,.,TRBV3-1,TRBJ1-4
TGTGCCAGCAGTCCCAGCGGGGGAAACTCCTACAATGAGCAGTTCTTC,CASSPSGGNSYNEQFF,few,TRBD2,TRBV12-3/TRBV12-4,TRBJ2-1
TGTGCCAGCAGCTTAGGGGGGGTAGTCAAAAACATTCAGTACTTC,CASSLGGVVKNIQYF,few,.,TRBV7-2,TRBJ2-4
TGCAGTGCTAGTAAGGATCGGGACACTGAGGCTTTCTTT,CSASKDRDTEAFF,.,.,TRBV20-1,TRBJ1-1
TGTGCCAGCAGCTTGTGGGTGATGGGCACAGATACGCAGTATTTT,CASSLWVMGTDTQYF,.,.,TRBV11-2,TRBJ2-3
TGTGCCAGCAGCCGAGTGGGTAGAACCTACAATGAGCAGTTCTTC,CASSRVGRTYNEQFF,.,.,TRBV7-9,TRBJ2-1
TGCAGCGGGGGGCGGGAGACCGGGGAGCTGTTTTTT,CSGGRETGELFF,.,.,TRBV29-1,TRBJ2-2
TGCAGCGTTGAGCTGGGACTAGCGGGGCGTCACAATGAGCAGTTCTTC,CSVELGLAGRHNEQFF,many,TRBD2,TRBV29-1,TRBJ2-1
TGTGCCAGCAGTAAGACCCCGGGACAGGGTTATTGGGGGCAGTACTTC,CASSKTPGQGYWGQYF,.,TRBD1,TRBV6-2/TRBV6-3,TRBJ2-7
TGTGCCAGCAGCCAAGAAACTAGCGGGGGACTGGGGGCAGATACGCAGTATTTT,CASSQETSGGLGADTQYF,few,TRBD2,TRBV4-2,TRBJ2-3
TGTGCCAGCAGCTTTAACGGGGCGAAAGGCTACACCTTC,CASSFNGAKGYTF,few,.,TRBV7-2,TRBJ1-2
TGTGCCAGCAGGACTAGCGGAGCCACCGGGGAGCTGTTTTTT,CASRTSGATGELFF,.,TRBD2,TRBV12-3/TRBV12-4,TRBJ2-2
TGTGCCACCAGCCCCCGGGTCACCCCGAGGAATGAGCAGTTCTTC,CATSPRVTPRNEQFF,.,.,TRBV24-1,TRBJ2-1